This T cell receptor (beta chain) was sequenced for a study of blood T cell repertoires in COVID-19. V lost 7 bases to trimming and J lost 4 bases, with 20 bases between them. This CDR3 has 15 residues. Germline V gene data show CDR1 as SGHAT and CDR2 as FQNNGV. Generated by immunoSEQ multiplex PCR, the TCRdb table keeps only in-frame clones and is missing some. The data contain approximately 220,000 clones, about 86% of them singletons. The specimen was peripheral blood. The rearrangement joins TRBV11-2 to TRBJ2-7; D perhaps matches TRBD1 (6 bases). The TCR comes from a woman in her forties or fifties with acute or convalescent COVID-19. The CDR3 reads CASISNPGTSYEQYF. CDR3 coding DNA: TGTGCCAGCATTTCAAATCCCGGGACAAGTTACGAGCAGTACTTC.